Following are 18 T cell receptor beta chains from one sample sequenced in a study of OX40 agonist ivuxolimab in advanced cancers. Clones were read by immunoSEQ multiplex PCR, and TCRdb kept only the in-frame ones, dropping some. Of tens of thousands of clones in the sample, about 88% were seen once. Source: CD4+ or CD8+ T cells sorted from blood, taken in a trial of the OX40 agonist ivuxolimab. All receptors come from an adult with an advanced solid tumor such as melanoma, head and neck, liver or kidney cancer.

The J gene is TRBJ2-3, the V gene TRBV30; weak D call: TRBD2 (6 bases). Per germline, CDR1 GTSNPN and CDR2 SVGIG (reference sequence). V dropped 1 base and J dropped 0 bases, with 8 bases sitting between them. There are 14 residues in the CDR3. Here the CDR3 DNA reads TGTGCCTGGAGTGGGGGGGTTAGCACAGATACGCAGTATTTT. Protein: CAWSGGVSTDTQYF.

V is TRBV4-3 and J is TRBJ2-7; 8 bases are shared with TRBD2. V trimming: 1 base; J trimming: 3 bases; junction bases outside the gene matches: 2. In germline, CDR1 is LGHNA, CDR2 YSLEER. The CDR3 has 14 amino acids. The DNA for the CDR3 is TGCGCCAGCAGCCAAGCTCTAGCGGGCTACGAGCAGTACTTC. This encodes CASSQALAGYEQYF.

The rearrangement links TRBV4-2 to TRBJ2-3, with a possible D match to TRBD2 (7 bases). V lost 4 bases and J lost 1, with 15 bases in between. Per germline, CDR1 LGHNA and CDR2 YNFKEQ. The CDR3 length is 16 residues. In DNA form, the CDR3 reads TGTGCCAGCAGCCTTCTGGGGGGGCGGGGCACAGATACGCAGTATTTT. This sequence encodes CASSLLGGRGTDTQYF.

This clone appeared a few times. This chain joins TRBV19 and TRBJ1-1; TRBD1 might be the D (5 bases). This CDR3 region has 13 residues. Per the germline V gene, CDR1 is LNHDA and CDR2 is SQIVND (reference sequence). Trimming removed 8 bases from V and 5 bases from J, with 15 bases in between. The CDR3 loop reads CASRIGGVTEAFF. In nucleotides, the CDR3 is TGTGCCAGTCGAATTGGGGGGGTAACTGAAGCTTTCTTT.

V is TRBV9 and J is TRBJ2-1, with a weak D call TRBD2 (5 bases). With 0 bases removed from V and 7 bases from J, the gap between germline ends came to 8 bases. Looked up from germline, CDR1 is SGDLS and CDR2 is YYNGEE. The CDR3 sequence is 13 residues long. The CDR3 nucleotides are TGTGCCAGCAGCGTAGCGGAGGTTAATGAGCAGTTCTTC. Its protein is CASSVAEVNEQFF.

The chain couples TRBV7-9 to TRBJ2-7; 9 bases are a match to TRBD2. Germline CDR1 reads SEHNR; CDR2 reads FQNEAQ (reference sequence). V gave up 5 bases and J gave up 6 bases; unmatched junction bases: 8. CDR3 length equals 14 residues. The CDR3 loop reads CASSPTGLAGEQYF. CDR3 sequence (DNA): TGTGCCAGCAGCCCCACGGGACTAGCAGGCGAGCAGTACTTC.

The genes are TRBV18 and TRBJ2-7; D unclear. Trimming cost V 1 base and J 5 bases, with 3 bases left between them. This CDR3 has 11 residues. Germline CDR1 and CDR2: KGHSH and LQKENI. The CDR3 DNA sequence: TGTGCCAGCTCACCACTCAACGAGCAGTACTTC. Protein sequence: CASSPLNEQYF.

The table lists this clone with a count of one. The chain is built from TRBV5-1 and TRBJ2-5, with 10 bases fitting TRBD2. The germline V gene encodes CDR1 SGHRS and CDR2 YFSETQ. V was clipped by 0 bases and J by 2 bases; unmatched bases: 4. This CDR3 comprises 16 residues. CDR3 DNA sequence: TGCGCCAGCAGCTTGGTCGTAGCGGGAGGTCAAGAGACCCAGTACTTC. It encodes CASSLVVAGGQETQYF.

The gene calls are TRBV28 and TRBJ2-6; 7 nucleotides match TRBD2. This CDR3 has 17 amino acids. CDR1 MDHEN and CDR2 SYDVKM come from the germline V gene. J lost 1 base, V lost 3 bases, and 6 bases had no gene match. The CDR3 region is CASSFIPGGSGANVLTF. CDR3 nucleotide sequence: TGTGCCAGCAGTTTCATCCCGGGGGGATCTGGGGCCAACGTCCTGACTTTC.

The CDR3 spells CASSLGAGLLSTDTQYF. The CDR3 DNA is TGTGCCAGCAGCTTGGGGGCGGGGCTCCTTAGCACAGATACGCAGTATTTT. The chain employs TRBV5-6 and TRBJ2-3, with D possibly being TRBD2 (6 bases). The V end lost 0 bases, the J end lost 0 bases, and 14 bases lay between the germline ends. Germline loops: CDR1 SGHDT, CDR2 YYEEEE. The CDR3 totals 17 residues.

The gene calls are TRBV7-9 and TRBJ2-5, with TRBD1 matching over 7 bases. V trimming: 5 bases; J trimming: 0 bases; junction bases outside the gene matches: 3. CDR1 SEHNR and CDR2 FQNEAQ come from the germline V gene (reference sequence). The CDR3 sequence is 14 residues long. The DNA of the CDR3 is TGTGCCAGCAGCGGGGACAGTGACCAAGAGACCCAGTACTTC. Its translation: CASSGDSDQETQYF.

The chain employs TRBV5-6 and TRBJ2-7; D is perhaps TRBD2 (6 bases). The CDR3 has 13 residues. V lost 2 bases to trimming and J lost 5 bases, with 11 bases between them. CDR1 is SGHDT and CDR2 is YYEEEE in the germline V gene. The CDR3 loop reads CASSFRGSHEQYF. In nucleotides, the CDR3 is TGTGCCAGCAGCTTCCGGGGGTCCCACGAGCAGTACTTC.

This chain links TRBV7-9 with TRBJ1-1; D not certain. This CDR3 region has 15 residues. The germline V gene has CDR1 SEHNR and CDR2 FQNEAQ (reference sequence). V lost 5 bases and J 0 bases, leaving 13 bases between the germline ends. CDR3 coding DNA: TGTGCCAGCAGCCAAGGCCGAGGGTTGAACACTGAAGCTTTCTTT. Translated, it gives CASSQGRGLNTEAFF.

V and J are TRBV7-6 and TRBJ2-7; 9 bases are shared with TRBD1. The CDR3 length is 14 residues. V lost 3 bases, J lost 1 base, and 1 base stayed unmatched. CDR1 is SGHVS, CDR2 FNYEAQ, per germline. The CDR3 coding sequence is TGTGCCAGCAGCTTGGGGACAGGGTCCTACGAGCAGTACTTC. The encoded protein is CASSLGTGSYEQYF.

The V and J genes are TRBV7-9 and TRBJ2-2; TRBD1 aligns across 7 bases. The junction had 4 bases not matched to a gene; V was cut back by 4 bases and J by 2 bases. The germline CDR1 and CDR2 sequences are SEHNR and FQNEAQ (reference sequence). The CDR3 runs 15 residues. The CDR3 DNA reads as TGTGCCAGCAGCTCAACAGGGGTAAACACCGGGGAGCTGTTTTTT. It is translated as CASSSTGVNTGELFF.

V usage is TRBV29-1 and J usage is TRBJ2-3; D perhaps matches TRBD1 (6 bases). The CDR3 is 14 amino acids. With 8 bases removed from V and 4 bases from J, the gap between germline ends came to 19 bases. The germline V gene has CDR1 SQVTM and CDR2 ANQGSEA. The CDR3 loop reads CSSTGGNRADTQYF. CDR3 bases: TGCAGCTCGACGGGTGGAAACAGGGCAGATACGCAGTATTTT.

This clone was seen a handful of times. The rearrangement joins TRBV7-9 to TRBJ2-7; D is ambiguous. CDR1 and CDR2 (germline): SEHNR, FQNEAQ (reference sequence). Trimming cost V 1 base and J 3 bases, with 7 bases left between them. CDR3 length: 13 residues. The CDR3 is CASSLGSHYEQYF. CDR3 nucleotides: TGTGCCAGCAGCTTAGGGTCCCACTACGAGCAGTACTTC.

V usage is TRBV19 and J usage is TRBJ2-2; D gene ambiguous. The CDR3 spans 12 residues. Looked up from germline, CDR1 is LNHDA and CDR2 is SQIVND (reference sequence). V was pared by 9 bases and J by 6 bases, with 11 bases between. The CDR3 protein is CASHEVPGELFF. The CDR3 region has the DNA TGTGCCAGCCACGAGGTGCCCGGGGAGCTGTTTTTT.